This T cell receptor (beta chain) was sequenced in a study of OX40 agonist ivuxolimab in advanced cancers. Sequencing was performed with immunoSEQ multiplex PCR; in TCRdb, only in-frame clones are kept and a portion is missing. This table has around 78,000 clones, 75% to 90% appearing once. The CDR3 spans 15 residues. Germline CDR1 is LNHDA and CDR2 is SQIVND (reference sequence). Trimming cost V 7 bases and J 2 bases, with 17 bases left between them. The input for sequencing was CD4+ or CD8+ T cells sorted from blood, taken in a trial of the OX40 agonist ivuxolimab. The receptor was derived from an adult with an advanced solid tumor such as melanoma, head and neck, liver or kidney cancer. V and J are TRBV19 and TRBJ1-2; maybe TRBD1 (6 bases). CDR3 residues: CASTLVGGGNYGYTF. CDR3 in DNA: TGTGCCAGTACCCTGGTGGGAGGGGGAAACTATGGCTACACCTTC.